Sequencing of this T cell receptor beta chain was carried out in a study of blood T cell repertoires in COVID-19. Study overall: The study drew acute and convalescent COVID-19 samples from the United States, Italy and Spain. In each case, the material was cDNA or gDNA derived from T cells, B-cell-depleted T cells, or PBMCs.

Authors' data handling: From reference gene primer amplification, estimates of nucleated cell counts were derived. Method: immunoSEQ multiplex PCR; TCRdb's copy keeps in-frame clones and lacks some. V, J and clone size were drawn from that table, and D and trimming were deduced from the DNA. The data contain approximately 210,000 clones, approximately 82% of them seen just once; the ten biggest clones take up approximately 12%. CDR1 SGHRS and CDR2 YFSETQ come from the germline V gene. V shed 8 bases, J shed 1 base, and the junction held 11 bases outside the gene matches. This CDR3 comprises 15 residues.

The source of this sequence is a woman aged 40 to 50 with acute or convalescent COVID-19. Sequencing input: peripheral blood. The chain uses TRBV5-1 and TRBJ2-7, with 8 bases that match TRBD1. The DNA of the CDR3 is TGCGCCAGTAAGGTACGACAGGGGCCTTCCTACGAGCAGTACTTC. It yields the protein CASKVRQGPSYEQYF.